The 8 T cell receptor beta chains presented below share a single source sample, sequenced in a study of blood T cell repertoires in COVID-19. Using immunoSEQ multiplex PCR, the repertoire was profiled, and TCRdb retains in-frame clones only, with some absent. This repertoire shows about 250,000 clones, over 75% found once; its top ten account for roughly 0.8%. Sequenced sample: peripheral blood. The receptor set was obtained from a woman aged 25 to 39 with acute or convalescent COVID-19.

Note on this clone: At the DNA level, this CDR3 is encoded by other sequences in the same sample as well. The V and J genes are TRBV7-2 and TRBJ2-7; D perhaps matches TRBD2 (7 bases). Germline-derived CDR1 and CDR2 are SGHTA and FQGNSA. The CDR3 spans 14 residues. V shed 5 bases and J shed 2 bases, with 13 bases lying between them. The chain's CDR3 is CASSLGGPAYEQYF. The CDR3 nucleotides read TGTGCCAGCAGCCTGGGGGGGCCCGCCTACGAGCAGTACTTC.

This clone was recorded once. This rearrangement joins TRBV11-3 to TRBJ2-5; D is unclear. CDR3 length equals 12 residues. The V gene lost 5 bases and the J gene lost 1 base, with 5 bases spanning the gap. The germline V gene encodes CDR1 SGHNT and CDR2 YENEEA. This CDR3 is CASSPIQETQYF. CDR3 sequence (DNA): TGTGCCAGCAGCCCAATCCAAGAGACCCAGTACTTC.

The V call is TRBV5-4, the J call TRBJ2-1; TRBD2 might be the D (5 bases). The CDR3 loop spans 15 amino acids. The germline gives CDR1 SGHNT, CDR2 YYREEE (reference sequence). V dropped 1 base and J dropped 2 bases, with 10 bases sitting between them. This chain's CDR3 is CASSLLVGAYNEQFF. CDR3 in DNA: TGTGCCAGCAGCTTGCTCGTGGGAGCCTACAATGAGCAGTTCTTC.

V gene TRBV30 combines with J gene TRBJ1-2; D unresolved. Germline CDR1 reads GTSNPN; CDR2 reads SVGIG (reference sequence). The CDR3 contains 14 residues. V was pared by 0 bases and J by 3 bases, with 11 bases between. The CDR3 protein is CAWSVLFSDYGYTF. The DNA of the CDR3 is TGTGCCTGGAGTGTACTCTTCTCTGACTATGGCTACACCTTC.

The chain is built from TRBV2 and TRBJ1-4, with D possibly matching TRBD1 (6 bases). The CDR3 sequence is 14 residues long. The V gene's germline CDR1 is SNHLY and CDR2 FYNNEI. Trimming left V 5 bases short and J 7 bases short, with 14 bases between. CDR3 sequence (DNA): TGTGCCAGCAGTCTAACAGGGTGGGCTGAAAAACTGTTTTTT. The encoded protein is CASSLTGWAEKLFF.

This chain joins TRBV19 and TRBJ2-3; D unclear. With 0 bases removed from V and 8 bases from J, the gap between germline ends came to 9 bases. In germline, CDR1 is LNHDA, CDR2 SQIVND (reference sequence). The CDR3 length is 13 residues. The CDR3: CASSIDRSGTQYF. As DNA, the CDR3 is TGTGCCAGTAGTATAGATAGATCGGGTACGCAGTATTTT.

The V gene is TRBV15, the J gene TRBJ2-7; perhaps TRBD2 as D (6 bases). The germline gives CDR1 LNHNV, CDR2 YYDKDF (reference sequence). V dropped 0 bases and J dropped 6 bases, with 15 bases sitting between them. The CDR3 is 15 amino acids. CDR3 amino acids: CATSRDLGGAGEQYF. The CDR3 DNA reads TGTGCCACCAGCAGAGATCTTGGAGGGGCAGGCGAGCAGTACTTC.

The V gene is TRBV3-1 (or the pseudogene TRBV3-2), the J gene TRBJ2-3, with unresolved D. Trimming shortened V by 0 bases and J by 5 bases, and 6 bases separated the two germline ends. The CDR3 contains 13 residues. CDR1 is LGHDT, CDR2 YNNKEL, per germline (reference sequence). CDR3 sequence: CASSQDQVDTQYF. In DNA form, the CDR3 reads TGTGCCAGCAGCCAAGATCAGGTAGATACGCAGTATTTT.